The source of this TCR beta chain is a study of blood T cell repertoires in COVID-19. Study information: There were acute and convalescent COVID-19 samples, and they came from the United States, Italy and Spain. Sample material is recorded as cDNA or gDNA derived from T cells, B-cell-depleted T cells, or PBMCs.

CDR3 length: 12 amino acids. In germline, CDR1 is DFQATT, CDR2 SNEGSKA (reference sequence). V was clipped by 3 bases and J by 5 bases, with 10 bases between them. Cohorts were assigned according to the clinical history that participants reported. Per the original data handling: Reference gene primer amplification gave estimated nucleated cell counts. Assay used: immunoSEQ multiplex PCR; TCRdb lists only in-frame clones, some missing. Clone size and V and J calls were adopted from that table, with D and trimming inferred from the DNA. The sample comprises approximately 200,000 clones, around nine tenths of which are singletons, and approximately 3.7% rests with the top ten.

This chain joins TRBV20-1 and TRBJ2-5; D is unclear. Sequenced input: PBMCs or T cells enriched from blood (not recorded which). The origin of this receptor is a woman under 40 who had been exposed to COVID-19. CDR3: CSASDEVETQYF. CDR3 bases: TGCAGTGCTAGTGATGAGGTTGAGACCCAGTACTTC.